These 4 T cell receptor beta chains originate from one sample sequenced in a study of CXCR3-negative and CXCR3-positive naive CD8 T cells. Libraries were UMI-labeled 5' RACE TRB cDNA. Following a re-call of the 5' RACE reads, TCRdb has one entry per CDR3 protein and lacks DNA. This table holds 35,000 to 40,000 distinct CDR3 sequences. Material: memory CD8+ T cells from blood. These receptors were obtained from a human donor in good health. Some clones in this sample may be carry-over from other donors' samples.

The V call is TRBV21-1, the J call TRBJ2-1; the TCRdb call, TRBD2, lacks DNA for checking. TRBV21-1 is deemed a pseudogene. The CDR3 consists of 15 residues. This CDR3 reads CASSGGGHYYNEQFF.

This chain's CDR3 is CSAADREISGANVLTF. This chain joins TRBV20-1 and TRBJ2-6; TCRdb's D gene call, TRBD1, goes unchecked for lack of DNA. Germline CDR1 DFQATT, CDR2 SNEGSKA (reference sequence). The CDR3 is 16 amino acids.

CDR3 region: CASSLEIRDGYTF. The chain links TRBV12-3 or TRBV12-4 to TRBJ1-2. The CDR3 loop spans 13 amino acids.

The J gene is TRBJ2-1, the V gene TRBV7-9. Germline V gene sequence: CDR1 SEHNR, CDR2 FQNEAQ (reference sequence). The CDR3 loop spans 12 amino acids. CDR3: CASSPVWNEQFF. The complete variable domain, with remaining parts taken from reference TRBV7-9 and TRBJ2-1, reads DTGVSQNPRHKITKRGQNVTFRCDPISEHNRLYWYRQTLGQGPEFLTYFQNEAQLEKSRLLSDRFSAERPKGSFSTLEIQRTEQGDSAMYLCASSPVWNEQFFGPGTRLTVL.